The TCR beta chain under discussion was sequenced for a study of shared clonotypes between healthy human individuals. The study, taken as a whole, reports: What naive subsets generally showed was a larger estimated richness than memory subsets showed. Non-shared clonotypes showed lower generation probabilities than clonotypes common to all four donors.

This clone came up once. The target antigen is unknown. None of the donors, who were healthy HIV-negative adults, had recently had acute infections or vaccinations. Partitioning of CD4+ cells yielded a CD45RA+ naive subset and a CD45RA-negative memory subset. The V end was cut by 0 bases, the J end by 5 bases, with 14 bases between. CDR1 and CDR2 from the germline V gene are KGHSH and LQKENI. There are 15 residues in the CDR3. The protocol was immunoSEQ multiplex PCR, while the TCRdb copy is restricted to in-frame clones and leaves out a portion. The sample includes 2 million to 2.5 million clones, approximately 95% of them seen just once.

The sequencing sample was made of naive CD4+ T cells sorted from blood. Indicated subset: CD45RA+ positively selected. The genes are TRBV18 and TRBJ2-7; possible D gene TRBD2, 5 bases. The receptor was isolated from a man aged 18 to 30 in good health. The CDR3: CASSPPPGTFHEQYF. The CDR3 DNA follows: TGTGCCAGCTCACCACCTCCGGGAACCTTCCACGAGCAGTACTTC.